This T cell receptor (beta chain) was profiled in a study of blood T cell repertoires in COVID-19. Clones were sequenced by immunoSEQ multiplex PCR, and TCRdb holds only the in-frame ones, with some missing. The sample has about 200,000 clones, approximately 91% seen once. The CDR3 covers 15 residues. V trimming: 4 bases; J trimming: 4 bases; junction bases outside the gene matches: 8. Germline CDR1 is MRHNA and CDR2 is SNTAGT. Sequences were obtained from peripheral blood. The receptor's source is a woman in her thirties or forties who had recovered from COVID-19. This rearrangement joins TRBV6-4 to TRBJ2-3; 7 bases are a match to TRBD2. CDR3 in DNA: TGTGCCAGCAGTGCAGGTGGCGGGAGAGCAGATACGCAGTATTTT. It specifies CASSAGGGRADTQYF.